A selection of T cell receptor beta chains follows, all from one sample in a study of beta chain features in type 1 diabetes. The table came from immunoSEQ multiplex PCR; TCRdb's copy has only in-frame clones and leaves some out. The sample has about 340,000 clones; about 13% are singletons. Sequencing was performed on naive CD4+ T cells from blood. The receptors stem from a woman younger than 30 with type 1 diabetes. Each CDR3 is given with its conserved first and last residue. A D gene is named only where the DNA matches it firmly. For some rows the clone size is stated as once, few or many, or as a class when expanded; others skip it.

v_gene	j_gene	d_gene	abundance	CDR3nt	CDR3aa
TRBV30	TRBJ1-4	.	.	TGTGCCTGGAGTCAGGGTAGGGGGAGTAGAACTAATGAAAAACTGTTTTTT	CAWSQGRGSRTNEKLFF
TRBV19	TRBJ1-4	.	few	TGTGCCAGTAGTAGCAGGGCTGCTGAAAAACTGTTTTTT	CASSSRAAEKLFF
TRBV5-6	TRBJ1-2	.	.	TGTGCCAGCAGCTTGGAGAGCTATGGCTACACCTTC	CASSLESYGYTF
TRBV29-1	TRBJ1-4	.	few	TGCAGCGTCCCAAGTAGAGGGGGGGCGGGTGAAAAACTGTTTTTT	CSVPSRGGAGEKLFF
TRBV9	TRBJ1-2	.	few	TGTGCCAGCAGCCCTTCAACAGGGAACTATGGCTACACCTTC	CASSPSTGNYGYTF
TRBV18	TRBJ1-5	.	.	TGTGCCAGCTCACCACAGGGGGGGAGCAATCAGCCCCAGCATTTT	CASSPQGGSNQPQHF
TRBV7-6	TRBJ2-1	TRBD2	few	TGTGCCAGCAGCCCCACGGGGGGGAATGAGCAGTTCTTC	CASSPTGGNEQFF
TRBV19	TRBJ2-7	TRBD1	.	TGTGCCAGTAGTCGACAGGGACGGACCTACGAGCAGTACTTC	CASSRQGRTYEQYF
TRBV7-3	TRBJ2-2	.	few	TGTGCCAGCAGCTCCACAGGGACCGGGGAGCTGTTTTTT	CASSSTGTGELFF
TRBV27	TRBJ2-7	TRBD1	.	TGTGCCAGCAGTCTCCCCGGGACAGTTCGTTACGAGCAGTACTTC	CASSLPGTVRYEQYF
TRBV28	TRBJ2-3	TRBD2	few	TGTGCCAGCGGACTAGCGGGAGTTATGGGCACAGATACGCAGTATTTT	CASGLAGVMGTDTQYF
TRBV30	TRBJ2-3	.	.	TGTGCCTGGAGTACCGGGACACGGACCACAGATACGCAGTATTTT	CAWSTGTRTTDTQYF
TRBV18	TRBJ2-5	.	few	TGTGCCAGCTCACCGCCGGGCAGGGCAGCAGAGACCCAGTACTTC	CASSPPGRAAETQYF
TRBV5-4	TRBJ2-3	.	.	TGTGCCAGCAGCTTGGACGGTGATACGCAGTATTTT	CASSLDGDTQYF
TRBV7-2	TRBJ1-1	TRBD1	few	TGTGCCAGCAGCCTAGACAGGGGCCCTGAAGCTTTCTTT	CASSLDRGPEAFF
TRBV11-2	TRBJ2-3	TRBD2	few	TGTGCCAGCAGCTTTCTAGCGGGAGTTGATACGCAGTATTTT	CASSFLAGVDTQYF
TRBV7-2	TRBJ2-3	.	.	TGTGCCAGCAGCTTAGCGACCACCGGAGGTAGGACAGATACGCAGTATTTT	CASSLATTGGRTDTQYF